These 2 T cell receptor beta chains originate from one sample sequenced in a study of T cell changes during pregnancy in multiple sclerosis. Sequencing used immunoSEQ multiplex PCR; TCRdb keeps in-frame clones, though not all of them. Here the sample spans under 40,000 clones, 90% being singletons. This material consisted of CD8+ T cells from peripheral blood mononuclear cells, taken in the first trimester of pregnancy. These receptors were collected from a female donor with multiple sclerosis, enrolled in a pregnancy study.

This clone was found once. The limits of the CDR3 on the DNA are not certain, so only TCRdb's listed CDR3 is given. The chain combines TRBV27 with TRBJ2-7; TRBD1, the table's D call, lacks a check against the DNA. The CDR3 is 22 amino acids in total, end residues counted. Germline CDR1 reads MNHEY; CDR2 reads SMNVEV (reference sequence). The CDR3 sequence is CASSYSGTALRAVLRAWAEQYF.

V usage is TRBV9 and J usage is TRBJ2-7; TRBD2 matches 11 bases. The CDR3 is 14 amino acids. With 0 bases clipped from V and 4 bases from J, the junction kept 0 bases outside the gene matches. Germline V gene lookup returns CDR1 SGDLS and CDR2 YYNGEE. The CDR3 loop is CASSVGLAGYEQYF. The CDR3 DNA follows: TGTGCCAGCAGCGTAGGACTAGCGGGATACGAGCAGTACTTC.